The 15 T cell receptor beta chains below all came from one sample that was sequenced in a study of blood T cell repertoires in COVID-19. The data were produced by immunoSEQ multiplex PCR, yet TCRdb's version contains in-frame clones alone and is incomplete. The profile shows hundreds of thousands of clones, more than 80% of them singletons. The sequencing sample was made of peripheral blood. These TCRs come from a woman under 30 with acute or convalescent COVID-19.

The rearrangement links TRBV3-1 (or the pseudogene TRBV3-2) to TRBJ1-1, with 7 bases identical to TRBD1. The ends lost 2 bases at V and 2 bases at J; junction bases unmatched: 8. From germline, CDR1 is LGHDT and CDR2 YNNKEL (reference sequence). The CDR3 extends over 16 amino acids. This CDR3 reads CASSQLTGVGNTEAFF. The CDR3 DNA follows: TGTGCCAGCAGCCAACTCACAGGGGTGGGAAACACTGAAGCTTTCTTT.

As to this clone: This same CDR3 is encoded by further DNA sequences in the sample. The rearrangement joins TRBV7-2 to TRBJ1-5, with 7 nucleotides matching TRBD1. This CDR3 is 14 amino acids long. Germline CDR1 SGHTA, CDR2 FQGNSA. The trim removed 5 bases at V and 7 bases at J, leaving 8 bases unmatched. CDR3 coding DNA: TGTGCCAGCAGCCTCAGACAGGGTGAACAGCCCCAGCATTTT. Translated: CASSLRQGEQPQHF.

The CDR3 DNA reads TGCAGCGTACCCAGGACAGCCTTTGGCTACACCTTC. Translating it yields CSVPRTAFGYTF. V usage is TRBV29-1 and J usage is TRBJ1-2; D possibly corresponds to TRBD1 (6 bases). Germline-derived CDR1 and CDR2 are SQVTM and ANQGSEA. Trimming stripped 6 bases from V and 7 bases from J, with 15 bases between. The CDR3 length is 12 residues.

Worth noting for this clone: Different DNA sequences within this sample yield the same CDR3. The rearrangement uses TRBV7-2 and TRBJ1-2; maybe TRBD1 (6 bases). This CDR3 spans 14 amino acids. The V gene lost 4 bases and the J gene lost 0 bases, with 9 bases spanning the gap. Germline V lookup: CDR1 SGHTA, CDR2 FQGNSA. The CDR3 DNA is TGTGCCAGCAGCTCAGGACAGACTAACTATGGCTACACCTTC. Encoded protein: CASSSGQTNYGYTF.

The gene calls are TRBV6-1 and TRBJ2-1, with D perhaps matching TRBD1 (5 bases). Germline V CDR1 and CDR2: MNHNS, SASEGT. Trimming shortened V by 5 bases and J by 8 bases, and 10 bases separated the two germline ends. This CDR3 has 12 residues. CDR3 amino acids: CASSSQGYEQFF. In DNA, the CDR3 is TGTGCCAGCAGTTCCCAGGGCTATGAGCAGTTCTTC.

The chain carries TRBV18 and TRBJ1-4; D is possibly TRBD1 (5 bases). The CDR3 is 15 residues long. In germline, CDR1 is KGHSH, CDR2 LQKENI. Between the trimmed V and J ends, which lost 3 bases and 5 bases, there was a span of 13 bases. The chain's CDR3 is CASSPNRDSNEKLFF. The CDR3 region has the DNA TGTGCCAGCTCACCGAACCGAGACAGCAATGAAAAACTGTTTTTT.

This rearrangement joins TRBV4-1 to TRBJ1-1; no firm D call. V dropped 1 base and J dropped 4 bases, with 16 bases sitting between them. The CDR3 has 16 residues. The germline gives CDR1 MGHRA, CDR2 YSYEKL. Here the CDR3 DNA reads TGCGCCAGCAGCCAAGGGGGAGGGTATGTGAGCACTGAAGCTTTCTTT. Residues: CASSQGGGYVSTEAFF.

V is TRBV5-1 and J is TRBJ2-7, with D possibly TRBD1 on 5 matching bases. The V end lost 2 bases, the J end lost 2 bases, and 11 bases lay between the germline ends. Germline lookup yields CDR1 SGHRS and CDR2 YFSETQ. The CDR3 is made up of 14 amino acids. This CDR3 is CASSLTGHPYEQYF. CDR3 nucleotides: TGCGCCAGCAGCTTAACAGGACATCCCTACGAGCAGTACTTC.

V gene TRBV9 combines with J gene TRBJ1-2; D unclear. Trimming took off 4 bases at V and 8 bases at J, with 18 bases between the two ends. CDR1 and CDR2 (germline): SGDLS, YYNGEE. The CDR3 sequence is 14 residues long. The CDR3 spells CASSPVEGARGYTF. DNA of the CDR3: TGTGCCAGCAGCCCAGTAGAGGGTGCGAGGGGCTACACCTTC.

This chain connects TRBV5-6 to TRBJ2-7; the match to TRBD2 covers 10 bases. The germline gives CDR1 SGHDT, CDR2 YYEEEE. The CDR3 consists of 14 residues. V trimming: 6 bases; J trimming: 4 bases; junction bases outside the gene matches: 7. The CDR3 DNA is TGTGCCAGCACCTCTAGCGGGGGAGGATACGAGCAGTACTTC. Encoded protein: CASTSSGGGYEQYF.

This chain joins TRBV9 and TRBJ1-5; D is possibly TRBD1 (5 bases). Germline V gene lookup returns CDR1 SGDLS and CDR2 YYNGEE. The CDR3 extends over 15 amino acids. V lost 3 bases to trimming and J lost 2 bases, with 12 bases between them. For the CDR3, the DNA is TGTGCCAGCAGCGATGGGGGGGGAGGCAATCAGCCCCAGCATTTT. This encodes CASSDGGGGNQPQHF.

The chain couples TRBV12-3 or TRBV12-4 to TRBJ1-5; D possibly corresponds to TRBD1 (6 bases). Trimming shortened V by 7 bases and J by 7 bases, and 14 bases separated the two germline ends. CDR3 length equals 13 residues. This CDR3 reads CASTDRSGQPQHF. The CDR3 coding sequence is TGTGCCAGCACCGACAGGTCCGGACAGCCCCAGCATTTT.

The rearrangement joins TRBV29-1 to TRBJ1-2; TRBD1 aligns across 10 bases. The J segment lost 4 bases and the V segment lost 8 bases, leaving 13 bases of the junction unmatched. The CDR3 is made up of 15 amino acids. CDR1 and CDR2 from the germline V gene are SQVTM and ANQGSEA. CDR3 amino acids: CSTSSPGQGRYGYTF. In nucleotides, the CDR3 is TGCAGCACTTCAAGTCCGGGACAGGGGCGCTATGGCTACACCTTC.

The V and J genes are TRBV19 and TRBJ1-1; D gene unclear. The germline CDR1 and CDR2 sequences are LNHDA and SQIVND (reference sequence). The CDR3 runs to 11 residues. V dropped 9 bases and J dropped 5 bases, with 10 bases sitting between them. CDR3 residues: CASLGRTEAFF. CDR3 nucleotide sequence: TGTGCCAGCCTTGGGAGAACTGAAGCTTTCTTT.

The rearrangement links TRBV3-1 (or the pseudogene TRBV3-2) to TRBJ2-1; 11 bases align to TRBD1. Germline CDR1 is LGHDT and CDR2 is YNNKEL (reference sequence). This CDR3 is 16 amino acids long. V gave up 0 bases and J gave up 6 bases; unmatched junction bases: 4. CDR3 residues: CASSQEGQGVLNEQFF. CDR3 coding DNA: TGTGCCAGCAGCCAAGAGGGACAGGGGGTGCTCAATGAGCAGTTCTTC.